Listed below are T cell receptor beta chains from one sample, sequenced in a study of regulatory T cells in long-lasting Graves disease. TCRdb redid the calling of the multiplex PCR reads with MiXCR, one entry per CDR3 protein. The sample has 400,000 to 500,000 distinct CDR3 sequences, 20% to 25% seen once. The input for sequencing was peripheral blood mononuclear cells (PBMCs), taken when the disease was refractory, from a patient treated with antithyroid drugs. Source of these receptors: a female donor with Graves disease. The CDR3 runs from the conserved cysteine through the conserved F or W. Each record gives: D gene, V gene, clone size, J gene, CDR3 protein, CDR3 DNA. The D gene is left open where the match is weak. Clone size appears in some rows only: once, few, many, or a class for an expanded clone.

d_gene: -
v_gene: TRBV13
abundance: -
j_gene: TRBJ1-2
CDR3aa: CASSLNGGPPLLYGYTF
CDR3nt: TGTGCCAGCAGCTTAAATGGGGGTCCACCCCTCCTCTATGGCTACACCTTC

d_gene: TRBD1
v_gene: TRBV29-1
abundance: many
j_gene: TRBJ2-5
CDR3aa: CSTAGTAEETQYF
CDR3nt: TGCAGTACCGCCGGGACAGCAGAAGAGACCCAGTACTTC

d_gene: -
v_gene: TRBV5-1
abundance: few
j_gene: TRBJ1-3
CDR3aa: CASSLLQGSGNTIYF
CDR3nt: TGCGCCAGCAGCTTGCTCCAGGGTTCTGGAAACACCATATATTTT

d_gene: TRBD1
v_gene: TRBV6-2/TRBV6-3
abundance: -
j_gene: TRBJ2-7
CDR3aa: CASSEGTGGNYEQYF
CDR3nt: TGTGCCAGCAGTGAAGGGACAGGGGGCAACTACGAGCAGTACTTC

d_gene: -
v_gene: TRBV2
abundance: few
j_gene: TRBJ2-3
CDR3aa: CASSEAPPVVDTQYF
CDR3nt: TGTGCCAGCAGTGAGGCCCCCCCAGTTGTAGATACGCAGTATTTT

d_gene: -
v_gene: TRBV5-1
abundance: many
j_gene: TRBJ1-1
CDR3aa: CASSLGMGNTEAFF
CDR3nt: TGTGCCAGCAGCTTAGGGATGGGAAACACTGAAGCTTTCTTT

d_gene: -
v_gene: TRBV4-3
abundance: -
j_gene: TRBJ2-5
CDR3aa: CASSQAVGVGQETQYF
CDR3nt: TGCGCCAGCAGCCAAGCCGTTGGGGTCGGCCAAGAGACCCAGTACTTC

d_gene: TRBD2
v_gene: TRBV9
abundance: -
j_gene: TRBJ2-4
CDR3aa: CASSPMGGVIQYF
CDR3nt: TGTGCCAGCAGCCCCATGGGGGGGGTCATTCAGTACTTC

d_gene: -
v_gene: TRBV11-2
abundance: many
j_gene: TRBJ2-7
CDR3aa: CASSYGQMTTYEQYF
CDR3nt: TGTGCCAGCAGCTACGGACAGATGACAACCTACGAGCAGTACTTC

d_gene: TRBD1
v_gene: TRBV5-1
abundance: -
j_gene: TRBJ1-1
CDR3aa: CASSAGDRGGNTEAFF
CDR3nt: TGCGCCAGCAGCGCGGGCGACAGGGGTGGAAACACTGAAGCTTTCTTT

d_gene: -
v_gene: TRBV24-1
abundance: many
j_gene: TRBJ2-5
CDR3aa: CATSGAVGPETQYF
CDR3nt: TGTGCCACCAGCGGCGCCGTAGGTCCGGAGACCCAGTACTTC

d_gene: -
v_gene: TRBV4-3
abundance: -
j_gene: TRBJ1-1
CDR3aa: CASSDVNTEAFF
CDR3nt: TGCGCCAGCAGCGACGTGAACACTGAAGCTTTCTTT

d_gene: TRBD2
v_gene: TRBV28
abundance: many
j_gene: TRBJ2-5
CDR3aa: CASRPGLAGDADKETQYF
CDR3nt: TGTGCCAGCAGACCCGGGCTAGCGGGGGACGCCGATAAAGAGACCCAGTACTTC

d_gene: -
v_gene: TRBV5-8
abundance: -
j_gene: TRBJ2-7
CDR3aa: CASSLWNTYEQYF
CDR3nt: TGTGCCAGCAGCTTGTGGAACACCTACGAGCAGTACTTC

d_gene: TRBD1
v_gene: TRBV2
abundance: -
j_gene: TRBJ1-2
CDR3aa: CASSDQGAASYGYTF
CDR3nt: TGTGCCAGCAGTGACCAGGGGGCCGCGTCCTATGGCTACACCTTC

d_gene: -
v_gene: TRBV12-3/TRBV12-4
abundance: many
j_gene: TRBJ1-6
CDR3aa: CASSTYRDSPLHF
CDR3nt: TGTGCCAGCAGTACTTACAGGGACTCACCCCTCCACTTT

d_gene: -
v_gene: TRBV12-3/TRBV12-4
abundance: few
j_gene: TRBJ2-1
CDR3aa: CASSFSSWGQSYNEQFF
CDR3nt: TGTGCCAGCAGTTTCAGCAGTTGGGGGCAATCCTACAATGAGCAGTTCTTC

d_gene: TRBD1
v_gene: TRBV27
abundance: many
j_gene: TRBJ1-6
CDR3aa: CASSFWDRGHSPLHF
CDR3nt: TGTGCCAGCAGTTTCTGGGACAGGGGGCATTCACCCCTCCACTTT

d_gene: -
v_gene: TRBV6-2/TRBV6-3
abundance: -
j_gene: TRBJ2-2
CDR3aa: CASSYDSPTGELFF
CDR3nt: TGTGCCAGCAGTTACGACAGTCCCACCGGGGAGCTGTTTTTT

d_gene: TRBD1
v_gene: TRBV13
abundance: few
j_gene: TRBJ2-1
CDR3aa: CASILKTGPNNEQFF
CDR3nt: TGTGCCAGCATCCTCAAGACAGGGCCAAACAATGAGCAGTTCTTC

d_gene: -
v_gene: TRBV19
abundance: few
j_gene: TRBJ1-5
CDR3aa: CASSIYGDNQPQHF
CDR3nt: TGTGCCAGTAGTATCTACGGGGACAATCAGCCCCAGCATTTT

d_gene: -
v_gene: TRBV30
abundance: -
j_gene: TRBJ2-5
CDR3aa: CAWGDGGETQYF
CDR3nt: TGTGCCTGGGGGGATGGGGGAGAGACCCAGTACTTC

d_gene: -
v_gene: TRBV18
abundance: many
j_gene: TRBJ1-4
CDR3aa: CASSPEDEKLFF
CDR3nt: TGTGCCAGCTCACCGGAAGATGAAAAACTGTTTTTT

d_gene: -
v_gene: TRBV29-1
abundance: few
j_gene: TRBJ1-1
CDR3aa: CSVEDPFDEVGCNTEAFF
CDR3nt: TGCAGCGTTGAAGACCCGTTCGACGAGGTAGGGTGTAACACTGAAGCTTTCTTT

d_gene: TRBD1
v_gene: TRBV5-1
abundance: few
j_gene: TRBJ2-7
CDR3aa: CASSLDRGHEQYF
CDR3nt: TGCGCCAGCAGCTTGGACAGGGGACACGAGCAGTACTTC

d_gene: TRBD1
v_gene: TRBV7-8
abundance: many
j_gene: TRBJ2-5
CDR3aa: CASSQGTGRETQYF
CDR3nt: TGTGCCAGCAGCCAAGGGACAGGGAGAGAGACCCAGTACTTC

d_gene: -
v_gene: TRBV28
abundance: many
j_gene: TRBJ1-1
CDR3aa: CASSSGDTEAFF
CDR3nt: TGTGCCAGCAGTTCAGGGGACACTGAAGCTTTCTTT

d_gene: TRBD2
v_gene: TRBV10-3
abundance: -
j_gene: TRBJ2-1
CDR3aa: CAAAGNIAGAGPDEQFF
CDR3nt: TGTGCCGCGGCCGGGAATATAGCGGGAGCGGGGCCAGATGAGCAGTTCTTC

d_gene: -
v_gene: TRBV28
abundance: few
j_gene: TRBJ1-4
CDR3aa: CASSFGATNEKLFF
CDR3nt: TGTGCCAGCAGTTTCGGCGCAACTAATGAAAAACTGTTTTTT

d_gene: -
v_gene: TRBV3-1
abundance: -
j_gene: TRBJ1-2
CDR3aa: CASSQVDSYGYTF
CDR3nt: TGTGCCAGCAGCCAAGTGGATTCCTATGGCTACACCTTC

d_gene: TRBD1
v_gene: TRBV9
abundance: once
j_gene: TRBJ1-1
CDR3aa: CASSHGTATNGAFF
CDR3nt: TGTGCCAGCAGCCACGGGACAGCCACCAACGGGGCTTTCTTT

d_gene: TRBD1
v_gene: TRBV6-1
abundance: -
j_gene: TRBJ2-7
CDR3aa: CAAGGQRLSYEQYF
CDR3nt: TGTGCCGCTGGGGGACAGAGACTCTCCTACGAGCAGTACTTC

d_gene: TRBD1
v_gene: TRBV19
abundance: -
j_gene: TRBJ1-2
CDR3aa: CASTTGTGYYGYTF
CDR3nt: TGTGCCAGTACCACCGGGACAGGGTACTATGGCTACACCTTC

d_gene: -
v_gene: TRBV20-1
abundance: few
j_gene: TRBJ2-1
CDR3aa: CSARGVEQFF
CDR3nt: TGCAGTGCTAGAGGGGTTGAGCAGTTCTTC

d_gene: -
v_gene: TRBV9
abundance: once
j_gene: TRBJ1-2
CDR3aa: CASSDIRGTNYGYTF
CDR3nt: TGTGCCAGCAGCGATATACGTGGTACTAACTATGGCTACACCTTC

d_gene: -
v_gene: TRBV6-1
abundance: many
j_gene: TRBJ2-7
CDR3aa: CASRRPSTYEQYF
CDR3nt: TGTGCCAGCAGGCGCCCGTCCACCTACGAGCAGTACTTC

d_gene: -
v_gene: TRBV12-3/TRBV12-4
abundance: many
j_gene: TRBJ1-4
CDR3aa: CASRRRGAANEKLFF
CDR3nt: TGTGCCAGCAGACGAAGGGGGGCAGCAAATGAAAAACTGTTTTTT

d_gene: TRBD1
v_gene: TRBV29-1
abundance: many
j_gene: TRBJ2-7
CDR3aa: CSGQGSYEQYF
CDR3nt: TGCAGCGGACAGGGCTCCTACGAGCAGTACTTC

d_gene: -
v_gene: TRBV6-2/TRBV6-3
abundance: many
j_gene: TRBJ1-2
CDR3aa: CASSYFNRVYGYTF
CDR3nt: TGTGCCAGCAGTTACTTCAACAGGGTCTATGGCTACACCTTC

d_gene: TRBD1
v_gene: TRBV28
abundance: many
j_gene: TRBJ1-2
CDR3aa: CASSSLTFGQAANGYTF
CDR3nt: TGTGCCAGCAGTTCTCTAACGTTTGGACAGGCTGCTAATGGCTACACCTTC

d_gene: -
v_gene: TRBV7-2
abundance: -
j_gene: TRBJ1-2
CDR3aa: CASSQPGSYYGYTF
CDR3nt: TGTGCCAGCAGCCAGCCCGGGTCCTACTATGGCTACACCTTC